Presented here are 20 T cell receptor beta chains from one specimen sequenced in a study of blood T cell repertoires in COVID-19. The method was immunoSEQ multiplex PCR; TCRdb's version includes in-frame clones alone and lacks a portion of them. The data show some 490,000 clones, around nine tenths seen once. Sequencing input: PBMCs or T cells enriched from blood (not recorded which). The receptors come from a woman aged 55-70 years who had recovered from COVID-19.

This chain joins TRBV6-5 and TRBJ1-6; no clear D. This CDR3 has 13 amino acids. Trimming stripped 6 bases from V and 10 bases from J, with 13 bases between. The germline V gene has CDR1 MNHEY and CDR2 SVGAGI. This chain's CDR3 is CASREISMSPLHF. The CDR3, as DNA: TGTGCCAGCAGGGAGATAAGCATGTCACCCCTCCACTTT.

This clone has only a few counts. The DNA of the CDR3 is TGCAGTGCTAGTTTTGGCTTAGCGGAAACAGATACGCAGTATTTT. Translating gives CSASFGLAETDTQYF. The rearrangement uses TRBV20-1 and TRBJ2-3; tentative D call: TRBD2 (6 bases). CDR1 and CDR2 from the germline V gene are DFQATT and SNEGSKA (reference sequence). CDR3 length: 15 amino acids. V was trimmed by 3 bases and J by 3 bases, leaving 16 bases between them.

This rearrangement joins TRBV28 to TRBJ1-5, with D possibly being TRBD1 (5 bases). Germline V gene data show CDR1 as MDHEN and CDR2 as SYDVKM. V lost 4 bases, J lost 5 bases, and 12 bases lay in between. There are 14 residues in the CDR3. The CDR3: CASSWPGLDQPQHF. CDR3 coding DNA: TGTGCCAGCAGTTGGCCAGGGCTAGATCAGCCCCAGCATTTT.

This sequence joins TRBV5-6 and TRBJ2-7; possibly TRBD1 for D (5 bases). Trimming stripped 0 bases from V and 0 bases from J, with 7 bases between. Germline-derived CDR1 and CDR2 are SGHDT and YYEEEE. This CDR3 region has 14 residues. CDR3 loop: CASSLGDSSYEQYF. CDR3 bases: TGTGCCAGCAGCTTGGGTGACAGCTCCTACGAGCAGTACTTC.

The V gene is TRBV9, the J gene TRBJ2-5, with 9 bases aligning to TRBD1. V was clipped by 3 bases and J by 6 bases; unmatched bases: 6. CDR1 is SGDLS and CDR2 is YYNGEE in the germline V gene. The CDR3 sequence is 14 residues long. The CDR3 protein is CASSGTGGAKTQYF. The CDR3 DNA is TGTGCCAGCAGCGGTACAGGGGGCGCGAAGACCCAGTACTTC.

This chain joins TRBV2 and TRBJ2-7, with 7 bases identical to TRBD1. CDR1 and CDR2 from the germline V gene are SNHLY and FYNNEI. Germline trimming cut 4 bases from V and 7 bases from J; bases unmatched to any gene: 4. This CDR3 has 12 residues. CDR3 coding DNA: TGTGCCAGCAGTGGACAGGGAAGGGAGCAGTACTTC. It translates to CASSGQGREQYF.

The chain uses TRBV12-5 and TRBJ2-1; TRBD1 aligns across 7 bases. CDR3 length equals 14 residues. V was clipped by 4 bases and J by 3 bases; unmatched bases: 3. Germline V CDR1 and CDR2: LGHNT, FRNRAP. The DNA for the CDR3 is TGTGCTAGTGGTTCGGACAGGCGCTACAATGAGCAGTTCTTC. Translated: CASGSDRRYNEQFF. The variable domain in full, with the rest retrieved from reference TRBV12-5 and TRBJ2-1, is DARVTQTPRHKVTEMGQEVTMRCQPILGHNTVFWYRQTMMQGLELLAYFRNRAPLDDSGMPKDRFSAEMPDATLATLKIQPSEPRDSAVYFCASGSDRRYNEQFFGPGTRLTVL.

The V and J genes are TRBV5-1 and TRBJ1-6; no reliable D call. The CDR3 is made up of 15 amino acids. The V end was cut by 5 bases, the J end by 8 bases, with 17 bases between. Per the germline V gene, CDR1 is SGHRS and CDR2 is YFSETQ. CDR3 residues: CASRRGPVTDSPLHF. CDR3 bases: TGCGCCAGCAGACGAGGGCCAGTGACGGATTCACCCCTCCACTTT. The complete variable domain, with remaining parts taken from reference TRBV5-1 and TRBJ1-6, reads KAGVTQTPRYLIKTRGQQVTLSCSPISGHRSVSWYQQTPGQGLQFLFEYFSETQRNKGNFPGRFSGRQFSNSRSEMNVSTLELGDSALYLCASRRGPVTDSPLHFGNGTRLTVT.

The chain has TRBV9 and TRBJ1-6; D not certain. Trimming pared 4 bases from V and 5 bases from J, leaving 13 bases between. This CDR3 has 15 residues. The germline V gene encodes CDR1 SGDLS and CDR2 YYNGEE. In DNA form, the CDR3 reads TGTGCCAGCAGCCCCCGAGGGCATCATAATTCACCCCTCCACTTT. Its protein product is CASSPRGHHNSPLHF. Supplemented by reference TRBV9 and TRBJ1-6, the full variable domain reads DSGVTQTPKHLITATGQRVTLRCSPRSGDLSVYWYQQSLDQGLQFLIQYYNGEERAKGNILERFSAQQFPDLHSELNLSSLELGDSALYFCASSPRGHHNSPLHFGNGTRLTVT.

The V gene is TRBV19, the J gene TRBJ1-5; possibly TRBD1 for D (5 bases). V lost 5 bases to trimming and J lost 7 bases, with 15 bases between them. Germline assignment: CDR1 LNHDA and CDR2 SQIVND (reference sequence). CDR3 size: 14 residues. The CDR3 sequence: CASSLAGGGQPQHF. CDR3 in DNA: TGTGCCAGTAGTCTCGCGGGGGGAGGCCAGCCCCAGCATTTT.

This chain uses TRBV7-2 with TRBJ2-1, with 12 bases fitting TRBD2. Germline V CDR1 and CDR2: SGHTA, FQGNSA. This CDR3 comprises 16 residues. V was pared by 4 bases and J by 7 bases, with 8 bases of the junction left unmatched. The CDR3 DNA reads as TGTGCCAGCAGCTCCACCCTAGCGGGGGGGCGGAATGAGCAGTTCTTC. Residues: CASSSTLAGGRNEQFF.

The V call is TRBV10-1, the J call TRBJ1-1, with unresolved D. The CDR3 is 13 amino acids. Germline V gene lookup returns CDR1 WNHNN and CDR2 SYGVQD (reference sequence). Trimming left V 2 bases short and J 1 base short, with 5 bases between. DNA of the CDR3: TGCGCCAGCAGTGAGCTTAGGAACACTGAAGCTTTCTTT. This translates into CASSELRNTEAFF.

This chain uses TRBV5-1 with TRBJ2-7; possibly TRBD2 for D (6 bases). This CDR3 contains 15 residues. CDR1 and CDR2 from the germline V gene are SGHRS and YFSETQ. Trimming removed 6 bases at V and 0 bases at J, with 16 bases between. In DNA, the CDR3 is TGCGCCAGCAACCCCTCTACGGGAGCCTCCTACGAGCAGTACTTC. As protein: CASNPSTGASYEQYF.

The chain uses TRBV19 and TRBJ1-5; no definite D call. CDR1 and CDR2 (germline): LNHDA, SQIVND (reference sequence). V lost 6 bases to trimming and J lost 2 bases, with 11 bases between them. This CDR3 is built from 14 residues. CDR3 coding DNA: TGTGCCAGTAGCCGGGCGGGAGGCAATCAGCCCCAGCATTTT. It translates to CASSRAGGNQPQHF.

This rearrangement joins TRBV6-5 to TRBJ1-1; D remains ambiguous. The V end lost 5 bases, the J end lost 1 base, and 11 bases lay between the germline ends. From germline, CDR1 is MNHEY and CDR2 SVGAGI. CDR3 length equals 14 residues. The CDR3 reads CASSRLQSNTEAFF. In DNA form, the CDR3 reads TGTGCCAGCAGTCGCCTACAGTCGAACACTGAAGCTTTCTTT.

The V and J genes are TRBV3-1 (or the pseudogene TRBV3-2) and TRBJ1-1; maybe TRBD1 (6 bases). Germline CDR1 is LGHDT and CDR2 is YNNKEL (reference sequence). V gave up 2 bases and J gave up 13 bases, with 11 bases separating them. The length of the CDR3 is 11 residues. CDR3 DNA sequence: TGTGCCAGCAGCCAAATCACAGGGCTTTTCTTT. This gives the protein CASSQITGLFF.

This clone was counted only a few times. The chain uses TRBV7-6 and TRBJ2-7; 10 positions agree with TRBD1. Germline V gives CDR1 SGHVS, CDR2 FNYEAQ. This CDR3 region has 14 residues. V was clipped by 6 bases and J by 2 bases; unmatched bases: 4. The chain's CDR3 is CASSPGTGAYEQYF. CDR3 bases: TGTGCCAGCAGTCCCGGGACAGGGGCCTACGAGCAGTACTTC.

The CDR3 DNA reads as TGTGCCAGCAGCTTGGTTGGGACAGCCTTCAATCAGCCCCAGCATTTT. Protein product: CASSLVGTAFNQPQHF. The genes are TRBV5-8 and TRBJ1-5, with 7 positions matching TRBD1. This CDR3 is 16 amino acids long. The germline CDR1 and CDR2 sequences are SGHTS and YDEGEE. With V trimmed by 0 bases and J by 3 bases, 6 bases remained unmatched.

This chain links TRBV6-1 with TRBJ1-5; D may be TRBD1 (5 bases). V gave up 5 bases and J gave up 6 bases, with 14 bases separating them. CDR1 is MNHNS and CDR2 is SASEGT in the germline V gene. The CDR3 extends over 14 amino acids. CDR3 amino acids: CASSWGRGGQPQHF. The CDR3 DNA follows: TGTGCCAGCAGTTGGGGCCGCGGGGGTCAGCCCCAGCATTTT.

This chain links TRBV6-5 with TRBJ1-1, with D hard to call. The CDR3 runs to 13 residues. CDR1 MNHEY and CDR2 SVGAGI come from the germline V gene. CDR3 amino acids: CVSCDSLNTEAFF. The CDR3 DNA follows: TGTGTTTCCTGCGACTCTTTGAACACTGAAGCTTTCTTT.